This T cell receptor (beta chain) was found in a study of control samples from healthy donors and cancer patients. On this clone: A junction boundary mismatches the germline segment, possibly from a read error.

Assay used: immunoSEQ multiplex PCR; TCRdb lists only in-frame clones, some missing. This sample's table reports roughly 200,000 clones. Germline V gives CDR1 SGHDT, CDR2 YYEEEE. The length of the CDR3 is 15 residues. The receptor was derived from a woman in her thirties in good health. The sequenced material came from blood. The V call is TRBV5-6, the J call TRBJ2-7; the D is unclear. The CDR3: CAGSFIHSPLNEQYF. CDR3 nucleotide sequence: TGTGCCGGCAGCTTTATACACAGTCCTCTCAACGAGCAGTACTTC.